This TCR beta chain was recorded in a study of T cells after yellow fever vaccination. Study-level background: Fractions low in cell number were prepared with SMART-Seq v4 Ultra Low Input. General study findings and limits: A minor fraction of clonotypes spanned both CD4 and CD8 compartments. Post-booster samples contained most primary-vaccination clones (around 96% CD4, about 87% CD8).

A process of 5'RACE template switching, which added a universal primer site and UMIs, was used to make TCR cDNA. TCRdb re-derived calls from the 5' RACE reads in MiXCR, one entry per CDR3 protein. The profile shows approximately 120,000 distinct CDR3 sequences, about 16% of them singletons. This clonotype appeared a few times. As yet, its antigen is unknown. The germline V gene has CDR1 LGHNA and CDR2 YSLEER. This CDR3 contains 16 residues. V trimming: 0 bases; J trimming: 1 base; junction bases outside the gene matches: 2. The chain carries TRBV4-3 and TRBJ2-3, with 9 bases fitting TRBD2. This TCR derives from a man in his late teens or twenties who received the YFV17D yellow fever vaccine. The sample consisted of CD8+ T cells sorted from PBMCs, taken 5 days after the yellow fever booster vaccination. The CDR3 nucleotides are TGCGCCAGCAGCCAAGATGTAGCGGGGGGCACAGATACGCAGTATTTT. Amino acid sequence: CASSQDVAGGTDTQYF.